The 18 T cell receptor beta chains presented below share a single source sample, sequenced in a study of blood T cells in healthy people across ages. Sample-barcoded 5' priming and a J-beta primer mix drove a second PCR of about 6 to 12 cycles. TCRdb re-called the 5' RACE reads with MiXCR, one entry per CDR3 protein. The sample carries some 1 million distinct CDR3 sequences, 45% recorded once. Sample: blood. The receptors derive from a woman aged 55-70 years in good health.

This clonotype occurred a few times. The V gene is TRBV6-2 or TRBV6-3, the J gene TRBJ2-5, with 9 bases lining up with TRBD2. Unmatched junction bases numbered 10, after V lost 0 bases and J lost 5 bases. This CDR3 has 17 residues. The germline V gene has CDR1 MNHEY and CDR2 SVGEGT. The CDR3 DNA reads as TGTGCCAGCAGTTACTCGATTGGCGGGAGGGCAGTCGAGACCCAGTACTTC. As protein: CASSYSIGGRAVETQYF.

The gene calls are TRBV5-1 and TRBJ1-1; D call uncertain. Germline CDR1 SGHRS, CDR2 YFSETQ. Trimming left V 3 bases short and J 0 bases short, with 9 bases between. CDR3 length: 14 residues. The CDR3 bases are TGCGCCAGCAGCTGGCAAGACATGAACACTGAAGCTTTCTTT. This translates into CASSWQDMNTEAFF. Filled out from reference TRBV5-1 and TRBJ1-1, the complete variable domain reads KAGVTQTPRYLIKTRGQQVTLSCSPISGHRSVSWYQQTPGQGLQFLFEYFSETQRNKGNFPGRFSGRQFSNSRSEMNVSTLELGDSALYLCASSWQDMNTEAFFGQGTRLTVV.

For this clonotype: Relative to the germline gene, one junction end is altered; a read error may explain this. This chain uses TRBV29-1 with TRBJ2-5; D remains ambiguous. There are 13 residues in the CDR3. CDR1 and CDR2 (germline): SQVTM, ANQGSEA. CDR3: CSVLQSFKETRYF. The CDR3 nucleotides read TGCAGCGTTCTCCAATCATTTAAAGAGACCCGGTACTTC.

The chain joins TRBV7-3 to TRBJ2-3, with D perhaps assigned TRBD1 or TRBD2 (7 bases each). Per germline, CDR1 SGHTA and CDR2 FQGTGA. The germline V and J ends were trimmed by 5 bases and 1 base, with 22 bases remaining between them. This CDR3 spans 18 amino acids. The CDR3 here is CASSPGGRGRYGTDTQYF. The CDR3 nucleotides read TGTGCCAGCAGCCCGGGGGGAAGGGGGCGGTACGGCACAGATACGCAGTATTTT. The full variable domain, with the rest looked up from reference TRBV7-3 and TRBJ2-3, is GAGVSQTPSNKVTEKGKYVELRCDPISGHTALYWYRQSLGQGPEFLIYFQGTGAADDSGLPNDRFFAVRPEGSVSTLKIQRTERGDSAVYLCASSPGGRGRYGTDTQYFGPGTRLTVL.

This chain uses TRBV14 with TRBJ2-1; D remains ambiguous. The CDR3 has 17 residues. V lost 1 base and J lost 2, with 15 bases in between. Germline CDR1 reads SGHDN; CDR2 reads FVKESK. The CDR3 DNA is TGTGCCAGCAGCCAAGGGCAAGGAGCGTTCACCTACAATGAGCAGTTCTTC. This encodes CASSQGQGAFTYNEQFF.

The chain joins TRBV27 to TRBJ1-5; 8 positions match TRBD1. The CDR3 runs to 14 residues. With 10 bases clipped from V and 2 bases from J, the junction kept 7 bases outside the gene matches. CDR1 and CDR2 (germline): MNHEY, SMNVEV (reference sequence). The CDR3 sequence: CATQGTGRNQPQHF. As DNA, the CDR3 is TGTGCCACCCAAGGGACAGGCCGCAATCAGCCCCAGCATTTT.

V usage is TRBV6-6 and J usage is TRBJ2-1; D is undetermined. V lost 5 bases, J lost 10 bases, and 15 bases lay in between. Germline CDR1 and CDR2: MNHNY and SVGAGI (reference sequence). The CDR3 covers 13 residues. The CDR3 sequence: CASSTDVGREQFF. As DNA, the CDR3 is TGTGCCAGCAGTACCGACGTAGGACGAGAGCAGTTCTTC.

This chain joins TRBV5-1 and TRBJ2-1, with D hard to call. The ends were cut back, 0 bases at V and 8 bases at J, with 12 bases in the middle. The length of the CDR3 is 14 residues. Germline values: CDR1 SGHRS, CDR2 YFSETQ. CDR3 sequence reads: CASSLGALLDEQFF. CDR3 coding DNA: TGCGCCAGCAGCTTGGGGGCCTTATTGGATGAGCAGTTCTTC.

This rearrangement joins TRBV21-1 to TRBJ2-4; the table's D call of TRBD1 was not tested on the DNA. Judging by the DNA end, TRBJ2-7 fits better; the J call may be wrong. TRBV21-1 is a pseudogene locus. The CDR3 runs to 14 residues. DNA for the CDR3: TGTGCCAGCAGCCCCGAGGGGACGCCGACCGAGCAGTACTTC. Translating gives CASSPEGTPTEQYF.

This clonotype was counted a few times. The chain employs TRBV29-1 and TRBJ2-7; 7 bases align to TRBD2. The CDR3 has 13 residues. V was clipped by 5 bases and J by 6 bases; unmatched bases: 10. Per germline, CDR1 SQVTM and CDR2 ANQGSEA. The CDR3 loop is CSVFGGGTSEQYF. The DNA of the CDR3 is TGCAGCGTTTTTGGGGGAGGGACTTCCGAGCAGTACTTC.

In regard to this clonotype: A much larger clonotype is one base distant, so this may be a read error. The chain joins TRBV4-1 to TRBJ2-3, with TRBD2 matching over 8 bases. This CDR3 is built from 15 residues. The V segment lost 5 bases and the J segment 4 bases; nucleotides outside the gene matches: 8. Germline-derived CDR1 and CDR2 are MGHRA and YSYEKL. The CDR3 DNA reads as TGCGCCAGCAGCTTCGGACCAGCGGGAGCAGATACGCAGTATTTT. This translates into CASSFGPAGADTQYF.

The chain carries TRBV20-1 and TRBJ2-7; 9 bases are shared with TRBD2. CDR1 is DFQATT, CDR2 SNEGSKA, per germline (reference sequence). J lost 5 bases, V lost 6 bases, and 11 bases had no gene match. The CDR3 covers 14 residues. DNA of the CDR3: TGCAGTGCAACAACCCTTAGCGGGAGTGACGAGCAGTACTTC. It yields the protein CSATTLSGSDEQYF.

In its sample, this clonotype was seen many times. V gene TRBV29-1 combines with J gene TRBJ2-5; 7 bases agree with TRBD2. The trim removed 7 bases at V and 4 bases at J, leaving 6 bases unmatched. Per germline, CDR1 SQVTM and CDR2 ANQGSEA. The CDR3 has 12 amino acids. CDR3 DNA sequence: TGCAGCGCGGGGGGAGGCTTAGAGACCCAGTACTTC. This sequence encodes CSAGGGLETQYF.

This rearrangement joins TRBV7-9 to TRBJ2-1, with D possibly being TRBD2 (7 bases). Germline V gene data show CDR1 as SEHNR and CDR2 as FQNEAQ (reference sequence). The CDR3 loop spans 16 amino acids. Trimming left V 5 bases short and J 6 bases short, with 20 bases between. The CDR3, as DNA: TGTGCCAGCAGCCCCCGAGGGGGGGCCATGATCAATGAGCAGTTCTTC. It yields the protein CASSPRGGAMINEQFF.

This clonotype has a handful of counts. The CDR3 coding sequence is TGTGCCAGCAGTAAACTTTCGACAGGCCTCTATAGCAATCAGCCCCAGCATTTT. Translation gives CASSKLSTGLYSNQPQHF. The chain uses TRBV27 and TRBJ1-5, with TRBD1 as a possible D gene (6 bases). V dropped 5 bases and J dropped 0 bases, with 20 bases sitting between them. CDR3 length equals 18 residues. Germline V gives CDR1 MNHEY, CDR2 SMNVEV (reference sequence).

This clonotype showed up many times. The rearrangement uses TRBV6-5 and TRBJ1-5, with 8 nucleotides matching TRBD1. Germline assignment: CDR1 MNHEY and CDR2 SVGAGI. This CDR3 has 15 residues. The junction had 7 bases not matched to a gene; V was cut back by 5 bases and J by 4 bases. CDR3 sequence reads: CASSVTGARNQPQHF. CDR3 in DNA: TGTGCCAGCAGTGTGACAGGGGCAAGAAATCAGCCCCAGCATTTT.

The chain employs TRBV5-1 and TRBJ2-3; TRBD1 matches at 9 bases. This CDR3 spans 19 amino acids. The germline V gene has CDR1 SGHRS and CDR2 YFSETQ. Losses at the gene ends were 4 bases for V and 0 bases for J; bases not matched to a gene: 15. In nucleotides, the CDR3 is TGCGCCAGCAGCGTGCCCTGGGGCCGGACAGGGGTGAGCACAGATACGCAGTATTTT. Protein product: CASSVPWGRTGVSTDTQYF.

The J gene is TRBJ2-1, the V gene TRBV6-1, with 8 bases matching TRBD2. Germline V lookup: CDR1 MNHNS, CDR2 SASEGT. The CDR3 runs 16 residues. Trimming took 2 bases from V and 1 from J; bases not matched to a gene: 4. This CDR3 is CASSEMAGGSYNEQFF. CDR3 bases: TGTGCCAGCAGTGAAATGGCGGGAGGTTCCTACAATGAGCAGTTCTTC.